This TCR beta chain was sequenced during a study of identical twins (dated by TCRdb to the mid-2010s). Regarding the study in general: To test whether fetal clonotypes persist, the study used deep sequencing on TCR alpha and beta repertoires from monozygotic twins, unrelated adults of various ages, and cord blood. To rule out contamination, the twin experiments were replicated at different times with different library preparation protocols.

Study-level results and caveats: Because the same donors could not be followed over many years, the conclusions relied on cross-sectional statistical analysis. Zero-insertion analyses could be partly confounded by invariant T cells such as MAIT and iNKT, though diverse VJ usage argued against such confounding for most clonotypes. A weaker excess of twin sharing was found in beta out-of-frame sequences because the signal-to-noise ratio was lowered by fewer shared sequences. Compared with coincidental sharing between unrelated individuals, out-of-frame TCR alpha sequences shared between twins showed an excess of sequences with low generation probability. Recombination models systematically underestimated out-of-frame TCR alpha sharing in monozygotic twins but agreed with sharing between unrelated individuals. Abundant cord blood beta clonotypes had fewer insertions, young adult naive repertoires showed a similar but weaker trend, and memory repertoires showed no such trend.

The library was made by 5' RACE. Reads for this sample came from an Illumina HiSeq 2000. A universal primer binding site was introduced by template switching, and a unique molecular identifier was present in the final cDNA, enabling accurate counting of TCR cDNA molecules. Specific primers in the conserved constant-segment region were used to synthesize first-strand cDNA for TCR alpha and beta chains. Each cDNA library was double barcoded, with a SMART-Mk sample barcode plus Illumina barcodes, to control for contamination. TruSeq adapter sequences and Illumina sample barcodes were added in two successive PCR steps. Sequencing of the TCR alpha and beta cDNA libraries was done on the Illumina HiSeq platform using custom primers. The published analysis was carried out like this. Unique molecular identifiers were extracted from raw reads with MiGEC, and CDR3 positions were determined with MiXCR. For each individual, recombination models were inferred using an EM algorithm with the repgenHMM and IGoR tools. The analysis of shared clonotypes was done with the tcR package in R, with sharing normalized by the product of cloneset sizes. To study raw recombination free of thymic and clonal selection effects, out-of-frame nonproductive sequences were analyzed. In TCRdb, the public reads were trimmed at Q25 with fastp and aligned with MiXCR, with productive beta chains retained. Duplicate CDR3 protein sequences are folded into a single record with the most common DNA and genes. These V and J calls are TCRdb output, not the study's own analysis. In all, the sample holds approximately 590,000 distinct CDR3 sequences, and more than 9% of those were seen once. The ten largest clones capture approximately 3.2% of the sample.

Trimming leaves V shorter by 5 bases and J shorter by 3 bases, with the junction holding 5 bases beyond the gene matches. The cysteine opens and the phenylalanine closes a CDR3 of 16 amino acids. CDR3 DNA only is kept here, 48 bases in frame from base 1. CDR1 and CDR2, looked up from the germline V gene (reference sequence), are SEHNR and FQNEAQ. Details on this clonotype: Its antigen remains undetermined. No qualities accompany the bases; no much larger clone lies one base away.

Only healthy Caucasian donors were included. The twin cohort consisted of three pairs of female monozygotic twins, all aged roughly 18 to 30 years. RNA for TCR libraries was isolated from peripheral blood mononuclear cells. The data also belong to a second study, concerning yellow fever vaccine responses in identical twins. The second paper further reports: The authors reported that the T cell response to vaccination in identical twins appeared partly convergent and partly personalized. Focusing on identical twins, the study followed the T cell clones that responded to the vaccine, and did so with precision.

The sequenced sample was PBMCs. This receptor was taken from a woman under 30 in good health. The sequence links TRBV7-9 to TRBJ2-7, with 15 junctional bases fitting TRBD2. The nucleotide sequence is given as TGTGCCAGCAGCCCTGGGACTAGCGGGGGGCTCTACGAGCAGTACTTC. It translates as CASSPGTSGGLYEQYF.